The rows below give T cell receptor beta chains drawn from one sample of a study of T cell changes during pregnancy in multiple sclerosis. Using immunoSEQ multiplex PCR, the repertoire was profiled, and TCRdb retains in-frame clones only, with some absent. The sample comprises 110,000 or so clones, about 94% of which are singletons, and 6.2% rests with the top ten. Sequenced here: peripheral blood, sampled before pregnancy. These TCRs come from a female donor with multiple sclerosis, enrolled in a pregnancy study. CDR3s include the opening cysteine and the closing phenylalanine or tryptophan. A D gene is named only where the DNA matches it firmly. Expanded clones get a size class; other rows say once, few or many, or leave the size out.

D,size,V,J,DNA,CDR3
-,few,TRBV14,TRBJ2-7,TGTGCCAGCAGCCCGTCCGGCTCCTACGAGCAGTACTTC,CASSPSGSYEQYF
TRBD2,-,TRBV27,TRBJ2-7,TGTGCCAGCAGTTTTAACGGGGAGGGAAGGGAGCAGTACTTC,CASSFNGEGREQYF
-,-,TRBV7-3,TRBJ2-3,TGTGCCAGCAGCTTAATGCGTAGCACAGATACGCAGTATTTT,CASSLMRSTDTQYF
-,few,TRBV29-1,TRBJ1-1,TGCAGCGTTGAAGCCCGGGACAATTTGAACACTGAAGCTTTCTTT,CSVEARDNLNTEAFF
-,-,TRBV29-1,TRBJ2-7,TGCAGCGTTGAGGGCTGGGACAACGAGCAGTACTTC,CSVEGWDNEQYF
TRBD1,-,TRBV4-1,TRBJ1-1,TGCGCCAGCAGCCAAGATGAGGGGGCGGTTACTGAAGCTTTCTTT,CASSQDEGAVTEAFF
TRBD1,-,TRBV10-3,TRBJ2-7,TGTGCCATCAGGGGGGGGACAGGGGGTAGCGAGCAGTACTTC,CAIRGGTGGSEQYF
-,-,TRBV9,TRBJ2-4,TGTGCCAGCAGCGTAGAACCCTCTATAGTAGCCAAAAACATTCAGTACTTC,CASSVEPSIVAKNIQYF
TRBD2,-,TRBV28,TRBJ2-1,TGTGCCAGCAGTCCCCTGGCGGGAGGGTCGTACAATGAGCAGTTCTTC,CASSPLAGGSYNEQFF
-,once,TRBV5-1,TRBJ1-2,TGCGCCAGCAGCTTAGATAGTAACTATGGCTACACCTTC,CASSLDSNYGYTF
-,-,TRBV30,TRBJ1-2,TGTGCCTCTATGTGGAGGGGATATGGCTACACCTTC,CASMWRGYGYTF
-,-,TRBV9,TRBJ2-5,TGTGCCAGCAGCCGAGAACCGGGGGTCCCGACAGAGACCCAGTACTTC,CASSREPGVPTETQYF
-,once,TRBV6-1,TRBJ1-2,TGTGCCAGCAAGGAGAATTCTAACTATGGCTACACCTTC,CASKENSNYGYTF
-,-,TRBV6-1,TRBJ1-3,TGTGCCAGCAGTGAGGAAGGGGGTGCGGCCGGTGGAAACACCATATATTTT,CASSEEGGAAGGNTIYF
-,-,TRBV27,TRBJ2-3,TGTGCCAGCAGTTTATTACTAGGACTCACAGATACGCAGTATTTT,CASSLLLGLTDTQYF
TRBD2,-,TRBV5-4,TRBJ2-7,TGTGCCAGCAGCTCGGGACTAACCTACGAGCAGTACTTC,CASSSGLTYEQYF
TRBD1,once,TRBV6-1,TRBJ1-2,TGTGCCAGCAGCTTGACAGGGGGTGGCTACACCTTC,CASSLTGGGYTF
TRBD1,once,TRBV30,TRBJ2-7,TGTGCCTGGGAGGACAGGGGGCGCGAGCAGTACTTC,CAWEDRGREQYF
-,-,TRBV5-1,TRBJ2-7,TGCGCCAGCAGCTTGGGAGGGGCAGGGGCTTACGAGCAGTACTTC,CASSLGGAGAYEQYF
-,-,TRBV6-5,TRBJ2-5,TGTGCCAGCAAGGCGGACAGAGAACAAGAGACCCAGTACTTC,CASKADREQETQYF
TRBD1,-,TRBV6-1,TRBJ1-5,TGTGCCAGCAGTTCCCTGGGCAGGGGGAGTCAGCCCCAGCATTTT,CASSSLGRGSQPQHF
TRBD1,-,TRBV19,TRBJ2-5,TGTGCCAGTAGACCTACCCGGGACAGGGTAGAGACCCAGTACTTC,CASRPTRDRVETQYF
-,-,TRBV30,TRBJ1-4,TGTGCCTGGAGTCGGGGGGGATTGGGAGAAAAACTGTTTTTT,CAWSRGGLGEKLFF
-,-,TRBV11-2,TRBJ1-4,TGTGCCAGCAGCTTAGAGGGGGCAGCTAATGAAAAACTGTTTTTT,CASSLEGAANEKLFF
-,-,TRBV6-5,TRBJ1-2,TGTGCCAGCAGACACCAGGGAAACTATGGCTACACCTTC,CASRHQGNYGYTF
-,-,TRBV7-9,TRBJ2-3,TGTGCCAGCAGCTTATCATCGGGCACAGATACGCAGTATTTT,CASSLSSGTDTQYF
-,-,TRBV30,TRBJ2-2,TGTGCCTGGAGTTACCGGGAGAGAATCACCGGGGAGCTGTTTTTT,CAWSYRERITGELFF
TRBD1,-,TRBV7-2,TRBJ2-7,TGTGCCAGCAGCTATGAGGGGGCCCCCTCCTACGAGCAGTACTTC,CASSYEGAPSYEQYF
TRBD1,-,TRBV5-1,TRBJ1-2,TGCGCCAGCAGCCCTGAACTGACAGGGGCTAAAAGTGGCTACACCTTC,CASSPELTGAKSGYTF
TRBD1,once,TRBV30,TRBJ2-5,TGTGCCTGGAGTAAAGACAGGGGAAAGACCCAGTACTTC,CAWSKDRGKTQYF
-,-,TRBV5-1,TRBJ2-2,TGCGCCAGCAGCTTGAGACTTAACACCGGGGAGCTGTTTTTT,CASSLRLNTGELFF
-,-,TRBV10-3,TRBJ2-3,TGTGCCGTCCAGGGGTTGAGCACAGATACGCAGTATTTT,CAVQGLSTDTQYF
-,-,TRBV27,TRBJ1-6,TGTGCCAGCAGTTTAGCGGGAACCTATAATTCACCCCTCCACTTT,CASSLAGTYNSPLHF
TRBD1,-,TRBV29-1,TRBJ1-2,TGCAGCGTTGAAGGGACAGGGGATATTAACTATGGCTACACCTTC,CSVEGTGDINYGYTF
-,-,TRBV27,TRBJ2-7,TGTGCCAGTCGTTACCCAACCTCCGGGGGAACCTACGAGCAGTACTTC,CASRYPTSGGTYEQYF
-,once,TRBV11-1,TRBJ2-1,TGTGCCAGCAGCTTACGAGGCGGCGTTGAGCAGTTCTTC,CASSLRGGVEQFF
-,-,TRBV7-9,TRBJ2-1,TGTGCCAGCAGCTCAGGGCCCTCCTACAATGAGCAGTTCTTC,CASSSGPSYNEQFF
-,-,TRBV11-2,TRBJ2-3,TGTGCCAGCAGCTTCGGTTTGGGCACAGATACGCAGTATTTT,CASSFGLGTDTQYF
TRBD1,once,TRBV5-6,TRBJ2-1,TGTGCCAGCAGCTTGGTCTTGAAGCAGGGGGCGGGATACTACAATGAGCAGTTCTTC,CASSLVLKQGAGYYNEQFF
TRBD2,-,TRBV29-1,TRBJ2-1,TGCAGCGTTGTGCTAGCGGGATACAATGAGCAGTTCTTC,CSVVLAGYNEQFF
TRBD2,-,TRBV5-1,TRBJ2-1,TGCGCCAGCAGTAATCGGATCGGGACTAGAAACAATGAGCAGTTCTTC,CASSNRIGTRNNEQFF
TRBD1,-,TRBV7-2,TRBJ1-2,TGTGCCAGCAGCCCCGGTAAGGGGGCCGATATCTATGGCTACACCTTC,CASSPGKGADIYGYTF
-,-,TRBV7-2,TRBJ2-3,TGTGCCAGCAGCCACAGGGGCACAGATACGCAGTATTTT,CASSHRGTDTQYF
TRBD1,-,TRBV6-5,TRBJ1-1,TGTGCCAGCAGCCCACGAGGACAGGTGAACACTGAAGCTTTCTTT,CASSPRGQVNTEAFF
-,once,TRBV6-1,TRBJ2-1,TGTGCCAGCACGCGGGACAGAAGCTCCTACAATGAGCAGTTCTTC,CASTRDRSSYNEQFF
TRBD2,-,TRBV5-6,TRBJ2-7,TGTGCCAGCAGCTTATATGGGACTATGTTCTACGAGCAGTACTTC,CASSLYGTMFYEQYF
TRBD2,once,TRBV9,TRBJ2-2,TGTGCCAGCAGCCCGCCGGGGAGCGGGAGGGCGGTGATTACCGGGGAGCTGTTTTTT,CASSPPGSGRAVITGELFF
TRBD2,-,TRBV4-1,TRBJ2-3,TGCGCCAGCAGCCCCCCCCTGGCGGGGGGGGCAGATACGCAGTATTTT,CASSPPLAGGADTQYF
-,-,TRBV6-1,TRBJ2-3,TGTGCCAGCAGTGAAGCGCTTCACTCCACAGATACGCAGTATTTT,CASSEALHSTDTQYF
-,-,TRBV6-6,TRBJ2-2,TGTGCCAGCAGTTCTAACACCGGGGAGCTGTTTTTT,CASSSNTGELFF